These 10 T cell receptor beta chains came from one sample sequenced in a study of response to subunit inactivated influenza vaccine. TCRdb called the RT-PCR reads again in MiXCR, with one record for every CDR3 protein. The sample contains about 650,000 distinct CDR3 sequences, roughly 15% of which appear only once. The input for sequencing was PBMCs from blood, taken 14 days before vaccination. All receptors come from a man aged 45-65 years who received an inactivated influenza vaccine.

This clonotype was observed a handful of times. The genes are TRBV20-1 and TRBJ2-3, with D possibly being TRBD2 (6 bases). Trimming left V 1 base short and J 4 bases short, with 12 bases between. The CDR3 is 14 amino acids. Germline V CDR1 and CDR2: DFQATT, SNEGSKA (reference sequence). CDR3 bases: TGCAGTGCTAGAGGTAACCGGGACTCAGATACGCAGTATTTT. It codes for CSARGNRDSDTQYF.

The chain joins TRBV27 to TRBJ2-7; no reliable D call. The germline V gene encodes CDR1 MNHEY and CDR2 SMNVEV (reference sequence). Between the trimmed V and J ends, which lost 3 bases and 3 bases, there was a span of 9 bases. CDR3 size: 13 residues. CDR3 bases: TGTGCCAGCAGTTTTATGCGGAACTACGAGCAGTACTTC. This sequence encodes CASSFMRNYEQYF.

The chain has TRBV6-2 or TRBV6-3 and TRBJ1-5; no clear D gene. The CDR3 sequence is 15 residues long. Germline lookup yields CDR1 MNHEY and CDR2 SVGEGT. The V and J ends lost 4 bases and 0 bases respectively, with 10 bases between them. CDR3 coding DNA: TGTGCCAGCAGTTCAATTACCTATAGCAATCAGCCCCAGCATTTT. It codes for CASSSITYSNQPQHF.

This chain uses TRBV12-3 or TRBV12-4 with TRBJ2-7, with D maybe TRBD1 (5 bases). CDR3 length: 14 amino acids. The V gene lost 3 bases and the J gene lost 7 bases, with 16 bases spanning the gap. The DNA of the CDR3 is TGTGCCAGCAGTTTTGGGCAGGGATTAGGGGAGCAGTACTTC. This sequence encodes CASSFGQGLGEQYF.

This clonotype was counted between two and nine times. This sequence joins TRBV28 and TRBJ2-7; D may match TRBD1 or TRBD2 (6 bases each). This CDR3 has 17 amino acids. The germline V gene has CDR1 MDHEN and CDR2 SYDVKM. Trimming shortened V by 2 bases and J by 2 bases, and 19 bases separated the two germline ends. The CDR3 protein is CASSLIGKGGYPYEQYF. The DNA of the CDR3 is TGTGCCAGCAGTTTAATCGGGAAGGGGGGATATCCCTACGAGCAGTACTTC.

In this sample, this clonotype turned up a few times. The CDR3: CASSVESAFALPTDTQYF. CDR3 sequence (DNA): TGTGCCAGCAGCGTAGAATCGGCCTTCGCGCTCCCCACAGATACGCAGTATTTT. V and J are TRBV9 and TRBJ2-3; no firm D call. CDR1 SGDLS and CDR2 YYNGEE come from the germline V gene. This CDR3 region has 18 residues. Trimming shortened V by 0 bases and J by 2 bases, and 19 bases separated the two germline ends.

This clonotype was seen at least ten times. This chain links TRBV29-1 with TRBJ2-1, with 7 positions matching TRBD1. This CDR3 has 13 residues. CDR1 SQVTM and CDR2 ANQGSEA come from the germline V gene. Unmatched junction bases numbered 4, after V lost 2 bases and J lost 6 bases. CDR3 amino acids: CSVEKGASNEQFF. The CDR3, as DNA: TGCAGCGTTGAAAAGGGGGCAAGCAATGAGCAGTTCTTC.

This rearrangement joins TRBV10-3 to TRBJ2-7, with a weak D call TRBD2 (5 bases). The CDR3 is 11 amino acids. Germline assignment: CDR1 ENHRY and CDR2 SYGVKD. V shed 3 bases and J shed 9 bases, with 9 bases lying between them. The CDR3: CAISELDRQYF. The DNA of the CDR3 is TGTGCCATCAGTGAACTAGATCGGCAGTACTTC.

This clonotype came up many times. V gene TRBV5-1 combines with J gene TRBJ1-1, with TRBD1 matching 7 bases. CDR1 and CDR2 from the germline V gene are SGHRS and YFSETQ. CDR3 size: 14 residues. With 4 bases clipped from V and 1 base from J, the junction kept 4 bases outside the gene matches. As DNA, the CDR3 is TGCGCCAGCAGCCCGGGGACAGCGAACACTGAAGCTTTCTTT. Its translation is CASSPGTANTEAFF. Supplemented by reference TRBV5-1 and TRBJ1-1, the full variable domain reads KAGVTQTPRYLIKTRGQQVTLSCSPISGHRSVSWYQQTPGQGLQFLFEYFSETQRNKGNFPGRFSGRQFSNSRSEMNVSTLELGDSALYLCASSPGTANTEAFFGQGTRLTVV.

The chain employs TRBV27 and TRBJ1-3; D is unclear. The V and J ends lost 8 bases and 0 bases respectively, with 5 bases between them. Looked up from germline, CDR1 is MNHEY and CDR2 is SMNVEV (reference sequence). The length of the CDR3 is 12 residues. The CDR3 region is CASVSSGNTIYF. CDR3 nucleotides: TGTGCCAGCGTTAGCTCTGGAAACACCATATATTTT.